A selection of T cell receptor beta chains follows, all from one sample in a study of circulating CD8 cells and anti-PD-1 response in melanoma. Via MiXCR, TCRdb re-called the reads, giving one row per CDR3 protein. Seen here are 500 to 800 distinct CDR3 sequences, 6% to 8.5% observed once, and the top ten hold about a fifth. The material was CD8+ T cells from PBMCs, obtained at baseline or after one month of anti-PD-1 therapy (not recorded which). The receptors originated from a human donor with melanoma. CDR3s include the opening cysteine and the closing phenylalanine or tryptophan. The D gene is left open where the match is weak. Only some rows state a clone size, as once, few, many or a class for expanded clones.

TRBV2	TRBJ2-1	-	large	CASIPGTSSYNEQFF	TGTGCCAGCATCCCGGGCACCAGCTCCTACAATGAGCAGTTCTTC
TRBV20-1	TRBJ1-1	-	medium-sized	CSARRLGDMNTEAFF	TGCAGTGCTAGACGGTTGGGGGATATGAACACTGAAGCTTTCTTT
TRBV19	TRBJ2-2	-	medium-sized	CASTLAEYTGELFF	TGTGCCAGTACATTAGCGGAGTACACCGGGGAGCTGTTTTTT
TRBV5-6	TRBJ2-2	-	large	CASSLEAGELFF	TGTGCCAGCAGCTTAGAGGCTGGGGAGCTGTTTTTT
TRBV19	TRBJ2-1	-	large	CASSAGGGAYNEQFF	TGTGCCAGTAGTGCAGGGGGGGGCGCTTACAATGAGCAGTTCTTC
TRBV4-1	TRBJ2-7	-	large	CASSQVNSGFYEQYF	TGCGCCAGCAGCCAAGTAAATTCCGGCTTCTACGAGCAGTACTTC
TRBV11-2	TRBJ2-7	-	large	CASSLDRVPEQYF	TGTGCCAGCAGCTTAGACAGGGTTCCCGAGCAGTACTTC
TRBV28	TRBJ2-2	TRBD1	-	CASSSGQGATGELFF	TGTGCCAGCAGTTCGGGACAGGGGGCCACCGGGGAGCTGTTTTTT
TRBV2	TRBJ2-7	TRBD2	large	CASSAVAGASYEQYF	TGTGCCAGCAGTGCGGTAGCGGGGGCCTCCTACGAGCAGTACTTC
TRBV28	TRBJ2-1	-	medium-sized	CASSLGRGWNEQFF	TGTGCCAGCAGTTTAGGGCGGGGTTGGAATGAGCAGTTCTTC
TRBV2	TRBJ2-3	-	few	CASRKGPATDTQYF	TGTGCCAGCAGAAAGGGACCGGCCACAGATACGCAGTATTTT
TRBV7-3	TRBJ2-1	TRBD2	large	CASSPRLAGNTRSYNEQFF	TGTGCCAGCAGCCCTCGACTAGCGGGAAACACTCGCTCCTACAATGAGCAGTTCTTC
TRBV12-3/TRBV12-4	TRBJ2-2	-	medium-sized	CASSVNTGELFF	TGTGCCAGCAGTGTGAACACCGGGGAGCTGTTTTTT
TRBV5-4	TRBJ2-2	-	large	CASSETTGELFF	TGTGCCAGCAGCGAAACCACCGGGGAGCTGTTTTTT
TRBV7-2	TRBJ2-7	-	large	CASSQAQGVVEQYF	TGTGCCAGCAGTCAAGCCCAAGGGGTGGTCGAGCAGTACTTC
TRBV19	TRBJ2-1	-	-	CASNIVQNNEQFF	TGTGCCAGCAATATAGTGCAGAACAATGAGCAGTTCTTC
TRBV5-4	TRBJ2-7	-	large	CASSFKGIYEQYF	TGTGCCAGCAGCTTTAAAGGGATCTACGAGCAGTACTTC
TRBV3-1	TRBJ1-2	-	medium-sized	CASSQDLQKVGYGYTF	TGTGCCAGCAGCCAAGATCTGCAGAAGGTGGGCTATGGCTACACCTTC
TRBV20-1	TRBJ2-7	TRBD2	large	CSASSSAGGPYEQYF	TGCAGTGCTTCATCTTCAGCGGGGGGACCCTACGAGCAGTACTTC
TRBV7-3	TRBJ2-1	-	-	CASSSDGNEQFF	TGTGCCAGCAGCTCTGACGGAAATGAGCAGTTCTTC
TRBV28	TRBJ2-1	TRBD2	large	CASAPGLPNEQFF	TGTGCCAGCGCACCGGGACTACCCAATGAGCAGTTCTTC
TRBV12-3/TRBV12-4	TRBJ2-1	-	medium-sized	CASSPSPSGVAPYNEQFF	TGTGCCAGCAGCCCCTCCCCATCCGGGGTCGCCCCCTACAATGAGCAGTTCTTC
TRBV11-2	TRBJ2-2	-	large	CASSDISGQGGFANTGELFF	TGTGCCAGCAGCGACATCTCTGGGCAAGGAGGATTCGCGAACACCGGGGAGCTGTTTTTT
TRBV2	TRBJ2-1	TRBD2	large	CASRLAGGLVVF	TGTGCCAGCAGACTAGCGGGGGGGCTCGTGGTCTTC
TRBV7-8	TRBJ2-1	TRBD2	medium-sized	CASRAGDQNYNEQFF	TGTGCCAGCAGGGCGGGGGACCAAAACTACAATGAGCAGTTCTTC
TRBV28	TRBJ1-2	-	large	CASSLGSGNYGYTF	TGTGCCAGCAGTTTAGGGTCAGGGAACTATGGCTACACCTTC